This is a list of T cell receptor beta chains from one sample in a study of blood T cell repertoires in COVID-19. The table came from immunoSEQ multiplex PCR; TCRdb's copy has only in-frame clones and leaves some out. The sample yields 250,000 to 300,000 clones, approximately 86% seen once. The sequencing input was peripheral blood. All receptors come from a man between 18 and 35 years old with active or convalescent COVID-19. Both conserved end residues are part of each CDR3. The order of the fields is D gene, V gene, clone size, J gene, CDR3 DNA, CDR3 protein. A D gene is named only where the DNA matches it firmly. Not every row has a clone size; where given, it reads once, few, many or a size class.

d_gene: TRBD1
v_gene: TRBV19
abundance: .
j_gene: TRBJ1-4
CDR3nt: TGTGCCAGTAGTCCCGGGACAGGGAGGCGAAAACTGTTTTTT
CDR3aa: CASSPGTGRRKLFF

d_gene: TRBD1
v_gene: TRBV6-4
abundance: .
j_gene: TRBJ1-3
CDR3nt: TGTGCCAGGTCTCCGGGACAGCCGAACTCTGGAAACACCATATATTTT
CDR3aa: CARSPGQPNSGNTIYF

d_gene: TRBD1
v_gene: TRBV29-1
abundance: .
j_gene: TRBJ1-1
CDR3nt: TGCAGCGCAACCGGACAGGAGGGCACTGAAGCTTTCTTT
CDR3aa: CSATGQEGTEAFF

d_gene: TRBD2
v_gene: TRBV5-1
abundance: .
j_gene: TRBJ2-1
CDR3nt: TGCGCCAGCAGCTTGGCTAGAGGGACTAGCCATTACAATGAGCAGTTCTTC
CDR3aa: CASSLARGTSHYNEQFF

d_gene: TRBD1
v_gene: TRBV6-5
abundance: .
j_gene: TRBJ1-2
CDR3nt: TGTGCCAGCAGTCCCGCCCCGGGACAGGGTCATGGCTACACCTTC
CDR3aa: CASSPAPGQGHGYTF

d_gene: TRBD1
v_gene: TRBV24-1
abundance: .
j_gene: TRBJ2-5
CDR3nt: TGTGCCACCAGTGATCCGCGAGGGACAGCAGGGGAGACCCAGTACTTC
CDR3aa: CATSDPRGTAGETQYF

d_gene: .
v_gene: TRBV3-1/TRBV3-2
abundance: .
j_gene: TRBJ1-1
CDR3nt: TGTGCCAGCAGCTTGAGGGGGGGCTCACTAGAAGCTTTCTTT
CDR3aa: CASSLRGGSLEAFF

d_gene: TRBD2
v_gene: TRBV6-6
abundance: .
j_gene: TRBJ2-3
CDR3nt: TGTGCCAGCAGTTACGGGGGGGGCACAGATACGCAGTATTTT
CDR3aa: CASSYGGGTDTQYF

d_gene: TRBD1
v_gene: TRBV7-2
abundance: once
j_gene: TRBJ1-2
CDR3nt: TGTGCCAGCAGCCCTGACAGGGTCGGTGGCTACACCTTC
CDR3aa: CASSPDRVGGYTF

d_gene: .
v_gene: TRBV10-1
abundance: .
j_gene: TRBJ1-2
CDR3nt: TGCGCCAGCAGTGAGGTAGGTTCGGGGGGTAGAAACTATGGCTACACCTTC
CDR3aa: CASSEVGSGGRNYGYTF

d_gene: TRBD1
v_gene: TRBV4-1
abundance: .
j_gene: TRBJ1-3
CDR3nt: TGCGCCAGCAGCCAATATAGACAGGGCTCTGGAAACACCATATATTTT
CDR3aa: CASSQYRQGSGNTIYF

d_gene: .
v_gene: TRBV27
abundance: .
j_gene: TRBJ1-5
CDR3nt: TGTGCCAGCAGCCCTGGGGGCACGAATCAGCCCCAGCATTTT
CDR3aa: CASSPGGTNQPQHF

d_gene: .
v_gene: TRBV5-1
abundance: .
j_gene: TRBJ2-2
CDR3nt: TGCGCCAGCAGCCTGGGCGGAGCCGGGGAGCTGTTTTTT
CDR3aa: CASSLGGAGELFF

d_gene: TRBD1
v_gene: TRBV2
abundance: .
j_gene: TRBJ2-5
CDR3nt: TGTGCCAGCAGTGATCTGACAGGGGGGGAGACCCAGTACTTC
CDR3aa: CASSDLTGGETQYF

d_gene: .
v_gene: TRBV6-5
abundance: .
j_gene: TRBJ2-7
CDR3nt: TGTGCCAGCAGTTACCCACAGGGCACGCGGTACGAGCAGTACTTC
CDR3aa: CASSYPQGTRYEQYF

d_gene: TRBD2
v_gene: TRBV24-1
abundance: .
j_gene: TRBJ2-7
CDR3nt: TGTGCCACCAGTGCCGGGGGACTAGTCAGCGCCGAGCAGTACTTC
CDR3aa: CATSAGGLVSAEQYF

d_gene: .
v_gene: TRBV12-5
abundance: .
j_gene: TRBJ1-4
CDR3nt: TGTGCTAGTGGTTCCGGCCGTGACTCAACTAATGAAAAACTGTTTTTT
CDR3aa: CASGSGRDSTNEKLFF

d_gene: TRBD1
v_gene: TRBV9
abundance: .
j_gene: TRBJ1-2
CDR3nt: TGTGCCAGCTCCGCGGTGAGACAGGGACCTGGCTACACCTTC
CDR3aa: CASSAVRQGPGYTF

d_gene: TRBD1
v_gene: TRBV3-1/TRBV3-2
abundance: .
j_gene: TRBJ2-7
CDR3nt: TGTGCCAGCAGCCCGAGGGGGCGCGCCGAGCAGTACTTC
CDR3aa: CASSPRGRAEQYF

d_gene: .
v_gene: TRBV24-1
abundance: .
j_gene: TRBJ2-1
CDR3nt: TGTGCCACCAGTGCATACAATGAGCAGTTCTTC
CDR3aa: CATSAYNEQFF

d_gene: .
v_gene: TRBV29-1
abundance: .
j_gene: TRBJ1-1
CDR3nt: TGCAGCGTCCCTTTTCGTTCTATGGCTTTCTTT
CDR3aa: CSVPFRSMAFF

d_gene: .
v_gene: TRBV7-2
abundance: .
j_gene: TRBJ1-5
CDR3nt: TGTGCCAGCAGCATTCACGGGACATATAGCAATCAGCCCCAGCATTTT
CDR3aa: CASSIHGTYSNQPQHF

d_gene: TRBD1
v_gene: TRBV6-5
abundance: .
j_gene: TRBJ2-7
CDR3nt: TGTGCCAGCAACACAGGGGGCGAGCAGTACTTC
CDR3aa: CASNTGGEQYF

d_gene: .
v_gene: TRBV5-5
abundance: .
j_gene: TRBJ2-3
CDR3nt: TGTGCCAGCAGCTTGTCGTGGGGGCGTAAGGCAGATACGCAGTATTTT
CDR3aa: CASSLSWGRKADTQYF

d_gene: .
v_gene: TRBV6-5
abundance: .
j_gene: TRBJ2-7
CDR3nt: TGTGCCAGCAGGGACTTCTCCTACGAGCAGTACTTC
CDR3aa: CASRDFSYEQYF

d_gene: .
v_gene: TRBV29-1
abundance: .
j_gene: TRBJ2-7
CDR3nt: TGCAGCGTTGAAATTTGGGGGGGCACTATGGACGAGCAGTACTTC
CDR3aa: CSVEIWGGTMDEQYF

d_gene: TRBD2
v_gene: TRBV19
abundance: once
j_gene: TRBJ2-1
CDR3nt: TGTGCCAGTAGTACTCTAGCGGACTCCTACAATGAGCAGTTCTTC
CDR3aa: CASSTLADSYNEQFF

d_gene: TRBD1
v_gene: TRBV5-1
abundance: .
j_gene: TRBJ2-7
CDR3nt: TGCGCCAGCAGGTTGGGGAACGGACAGGGAACCTACGAGCAGTACTTC
CDR3aa: CASRLGNGQGTYEQYF

d_gene: TRBD1
v_gene: TRBV14
abundance: .
j_gene: TRBJ2-2
CDR3nt: TGTGCCAGCAGCCAAGGACAGGGGCGCACCGGGGAGCTGTTTTTT
CDR3aa: CASSQGQGRTGELFF

d_gene: .
v_gene: TRBV19
abundance: once
j_gene: TRBJ1-5
CDR3nt: TGTGCCAGTAGTCAATATCCCCCGGGTCAGGGGAATCAGCCCCAGCATTTT
CDR3aa: CASSQYPPGQGNQPQHF

d_gene: .
v_gene: TRBV9
abundance: .
j_gene: TRBJ2-3
CDR3nt: TGTGCCAGCAGCGTTTTAGGGGGGGCCGGGCCAGATACGCAGTATTTT
CDR3aa: CASSVLGGAGPDTQYF

d_gene: .
v_gene: TRBV6-5
abundance: .
j_gene: TRBJ2-1
CDR3nt: TGTGCCAGCAGTTACGACTTACCTAAGAGCAATGAGCAGTTCTTC
CDR3aa: CASSYDLPKSNEQFF

d_gene: TRBD2
v_gene: TRBV27
abundance: .
j_gene: TRBJ2-7
CDR3nt: TGTGCCAGCAGTCCAGCCTTAGGTCTAGCGGGGGTGTCCTACGAGCAGTACTTC
CDR3aa: CASSPALGLAGVSYEQYF

d_gene: TRBD1
v_gene: TRBV5-6
abundance: .
j_gene: TRBJ2-7
CDR3nt: TGTGCCAGCACGGGATTAGGACAGGGCCTCTACGAGCAGTACTTC
CDR3aa: CASTGLGQGLYEQYF